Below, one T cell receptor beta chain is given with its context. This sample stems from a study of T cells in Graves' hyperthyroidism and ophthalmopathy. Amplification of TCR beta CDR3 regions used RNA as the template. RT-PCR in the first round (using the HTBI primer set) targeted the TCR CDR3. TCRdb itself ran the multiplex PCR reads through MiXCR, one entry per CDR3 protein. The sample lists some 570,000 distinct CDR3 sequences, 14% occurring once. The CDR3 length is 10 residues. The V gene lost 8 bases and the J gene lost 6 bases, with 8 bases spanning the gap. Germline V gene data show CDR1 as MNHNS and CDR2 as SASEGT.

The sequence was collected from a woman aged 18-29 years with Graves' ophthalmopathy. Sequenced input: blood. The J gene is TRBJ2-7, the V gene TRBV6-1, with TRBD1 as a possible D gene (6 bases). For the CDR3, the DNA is TGTGCCAGCGGGGGCTCCGAGCAGTACTTC. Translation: CASGGSEQYF.